This T cell receptor (beta chain) was captured in a study of blood T cell repertoires in COVID-19. Germline loops: CDR1 SGHTA, CDR2 FQGTGA. V was clipped by 3 bases and J by 4 bases, with 17 bases between them. The CDR3 covers 16 residues. Original processing notes: Estimated nucleated cell counts came from reference gene primer amplification. Here immunoSEQ multiplex PCR was the method, and the copy in TCRdb shows in-frame clones only, minus some. The D gene and trimming were derived from the DNA, and the V and J assignments and clone size from that table. The sample contains under 200,000 clones, roughly 88% of which appear only once.

The specimen was PBMCs or T cells enriched from blood (not recorded which). The source is a man aged 40-50 years with acute COVID-19. The chain uses TRBV7-3 and TRBJ2-3; D might be TRBD2 (7 bases). CDR3 residues: CASSLGGPMVPDTQYF. The CDR3 DNA is TGTGCCAGCAGCTTGGGGGGGCCGATGGTCCCAGATACGCAGTATTTT. The full variable domain, its missing parts supplied by reference TRBV7-3 and TRBJ2-3, is GAGVSQTPSNKVTEKGKYVELRCDPISGHTALYWYRQSLGQGPEFLIYFQGTGAADDSGLPNDRFFAVRPEGSVSTLKIQRTERGDSAVYLCASSLGGPMVPDTQYFGPGTRLTVL.